These 19 T cell receptor beta chains were sequenced from one sample in a study of control samples from healthy donors and cancer patients. Method: immunoSEQ multiplex PCR; TCRdb's copy keeps in-frame clones and lacks some. The profile shows around 150,000 clones, around 90% of them singletons. Sequenced sample: blood. Receptor source: a man between 18 and 35 years old in good health.

This clone was seen more than once but under ten times. The chain combines TRBV11-1 with TRBJ2-3; 8 bases match TRBD1. The CDR3 is made up of 14 amino acids. The V gene's germline CDR1 is SGHAT and CDR2 FQDESV (reference sequence). With 4 bases clipped from V and 1 base from J, the junction kept 1 base outside the gene matches. The CDR3 sequence is CASSSGGGTDTQYF. The CDR3, as DNA: TGTGCCAGCAGCTCAGGGGGCGGCACAGATACGCAGTATTTT.

The chain employs TRBV2 and TRBJ2-3, with TRBD2 matching over 10 bases. This CDR3 region has 17 residues. Germline V CDR1 and CDR2: SNHLY, FYNNEI. Losses at the gene ends were 5 bases for V and 0 bases for J; bases not matched to a gene: 8. The CDR3 spells CASSSGLAVTSTDTQYF. CDR3 in DNA: TGTGCCAGCAGTTCCGGACTAGCGGTTACTAGCACAGATACGCAGTATTTT. Full variable domain (outside the CDR3, taken from reference TRBV2 and TRBJ2-3): EPEVTQTPSHQVTQMGQEVILRCVPISNHLYFYWYRQILGQKVEFLVSFYNNEISEKSEIFDDQFSVERPDGSNFTLKIRSTKLEDSAMYFCASSSGLAVTSTDTQYFGPGTRLTVL.

The CDR3 is CASSPGRGSYEQYF. CDR3 DNA: TGTGCCAGCAGCCCCGGACGGGGCTCCTACGAGCAGTACTTC. The V and J genes are TRBV7-8 and TRBJ2-7; tentatively, D is TRBD2 (5 bases). This CDR3 spans 14 amino acids. Germline CDR1 SGHVS, CDR2 FQNEAQ. Trimming took 5 bases from V and 0 from J, leaving 11 bases between them.

The CDR3 reads CASSQVWASGAQETQYF. The DNA for the CDR3 is TGCGCCAGCAGCCAAGTGTGGGCTAGCGGGGCCCAAGAGACCCAGTACTTC. The rearrangement links TRBV4-1 to TRBJ2-5; 9 nucleotides agree with TRBD2. Germline trimming cut 1 base from V and 1 base from J; bases unmatched to any gene: 7. Germline loops: CDR1 MGHRA, CDR2 YSYEKL. CDR3 size: 17 residues.

This chain uses TRBV5-6 with TRBJ2-7; no reliable D call. The CDR3 runs 12 residues. V gave up 0 bases and J gave up 2 bases, with 3 bases separating them. Looked up from germline, CDR1 is SGHDT and CDR2 is YYEEEE. CDR3 bases: TGTGCCAGCAGCTTGGGGGCCTACGAGCAGTACTTC. Translation gives CASSLGAYEQYF.

Regarding this clone: Additional DNA sequences in this sample encode the identical CDR3. The chain couples TRBV2 to TRBJ1-2, with 9 bases aligning to TRBD1. The germline gives CDR1 SNHLY, CDR2 FYNNEI. Trimming removed 5 bases from V and 8 bases from J; junction bases left unmatched: 9. The CDR3 loop spans 14 amino acids. The CDR3 sequence: CASSSPGQGKGYTF. DNA for the CDR3: TGTGCCAGCAGTTCCCCGGGACAGGGCAAGGGCTACACCTTC.

The rearrangement joins TRBV3-1 (or the pseudogene TRBV3-2) to TRBJ2-7; 9 nucleotides agree with TRBD1. The CDR3 extends over 16 amino acids. Trimming took 2 bases from V and 3 from J; bases not matched to a gene: 8. In germline, CDR1 is LGHDT, CDR2 YNNKEL (reference sequence). CDR3 sequence: CASSQPGQGQYYEQYF. The CDR3 DNA is TGTGCCAGCAGCCAACCCGGACAGGGGCAGTACTACGAGCAGTACTTC.

The chain uses TRBV2 and TRBJ1-5; D is ambiguous. The length of the CDR3 is 12 residues. V was cut by 4 bases and J by 5 bases, with 6 bases left in between. CDR1 and CDR2 from the germline V gene are SNHLY and FYNNEI. CDR3 coding DNA: TGTGCCAGCAGTGTTATCGATCAGCCCCAGCATTTT. Amino acid sequence: CASSVIDQPQHF.

The chain has TRBV2 and TRBJ1-3; a possible D gene is TRBD1 (5 bases). The V gene's germline CDR1 is SNHLY and CDR2 FYNNEI. V dropped 2 bases and J dropped 1 base, with 12 bases sitting between them. CDR3 length: 16 residues. CDR3 nucleotides: TGTGCCAGCAGTGAAAATAGGGGAGGATCTGGAAACACCATATATTTT. This translates into CASSENRGGSGNTIYF. The full variable domain, in which reference TRBV2 and TRBJ1-3 provide the parts outside the CDR3, is EPEVTQTPSHQVTQMGQEVILRCVPISNHLYFYWYRQILGQKVEFLVSFYNNEISEKSEIFDDQFSVERPDGSNFTLKIRSTKLEDSAMYFCASSENRGGSGNTIYFGEGSWLTVV.

The gene calls are TRBV3-1 (or the pseudogene TRBV3-2) and TRBJ2-3, with D tentatively TRBD1 (5 bases). The CDR3 extends over 17 amino acids. The V gene's germline CDR1 is LGHDT and CDR2 YNNKEL (reference sequence). The ends were cut back, 0 bases at V and 4 bases at J, with 17 bases in the middle. The CDR3, as DNA: TGTGCCAGCAGCCAAGATCTGGACACTAATGGCGCAGATACGCAGTATTTT. This codes for CASSQDLDTNGADTQYF.

This chain joins TRBV5-8 and TRBJ2-3; no reliable D call. CDR3 size: 17 residues. Germline CDR1 reads SGHTS; CDR2 reads YDEGEE. Trimming pared 7 bases from V and 2 bases from J, leaving 23 bases between. CDR3 loop: CASPNDPIESPTDTQYF. The CDR3 DNA is TGTGCCAGCCCCAATGACCCAATAGAATCCCCCACAGATACGCAGTATTTT.

The V call is TRBV3-1 (or the pseudogene TRBV3-2), the J call TRBJ2-7; a weak D match, TRBD2 (7 bases). Germline loops: CDR1 LGHDT, CDR2 YNNKEL (reference sequence). This CDR3 contains 16 residues. Trimming removed 6 bases at V and 1 base at J, with 19 bases between. CDR3 sequence reads: CASSRRGGGESYEQYF. CDR3 nucleotides: TGTGCCAGCAGTCGACGAGGAGGGGGGGAATCCTACGAGCAGTACTTC.

The chain carries TRBV6-6 and TRBJ2-7; 10 bases are a match to TRBD1. V dropped 4 bases and J dropped 4; count of bases not matched to a gene: 10. The germline V gene encodes CDR1 MNHNY and CDR2 SVGAGI (reference sequence). The CDR3 totals 16 residues. The CDR3 protein is CASSLPGQGSPYEQYF. The CDR3, as DNA: TGTGCCAGCAGTTTGCCGGGACAGGGGTCTCCATACGAGCAGTACTTC.

The gene calls are TRBV13 and TRBJ1-6; TRBD1 is a possible D gene (6 bases). The CDR3 has 15 residues. Germline CDR1 PRHDT, CDR2 FYEKMQ (reference sequence). V lost 4 bases and J lost 9, with 16 bases in between. Here the CDR3 DNA reads TGTGCCAGCAGCTCGAAACAGGGATTGAGTTCACCCCTCCACTTT. Translated: CASSSKQGLSSPLHF.

J is TRBJ1-2 and V is TRBV7-9; perhaps TRBD1 as D (5 bases). V gave up 4 bases and J gave up 6 bases, with 21 bases separating them. This CDR3 has 16 residues. The germline V gene has CDR1 SEHNR and CDR2 FQNEAQ (reference sequence). The DNA for the CDR3 is TGTGCCAGCAGCTCGACATTACAATGGGGAGGGGATGGCTACACCTTC. It yields the protein CASSSTLQWGGDGYTF.

This clone was seen just once. The rearrangement links TRBV6-2 or TRBV6-3 to TRBJ2-7; D may match TRBD1 or TRBD2 (6 bases each). The CDR3 sequence is 18 residues long. Germline V CDR1 and CDR2: MNHEY, SVGEGT. Trimming cost V 2 bases and J 2 bases, with 22 bases left between them. In DNA, the CDR3 is TGTGCCAGCAGTTACCCGCGGGGCGGAAGGGACATTGCCTACGAGCAGTACTTC. It is translated as CASSYPRGGRDIAYEQYF.

DNA of the CDR3: TGTGCCAGTAGTCCCCGCAGGGGCCCTCTGAACACTGAAGCTTTCTTT. It specifies CASSPRRGPLNTEAFF. The chain is built from TRBV19 and TRBJ1-1; perhaps TRBD1 as D (6 bases). This CDR3 spans 16 amino acids. Germline CDR1 and CDR2: LNHDA and SQIVND (reference sequence). The germline V and J ends were trimmed by 5 bases and 0 bases, with 16 bases remaining between them.

In its sample, this clone was seen once. This chain uses TRBV19 with TRBJ2-6, with D possibly being TRBD1 or TRBD2 (6 bases each). V was pared by 5 bases and J by 0 bases, with 14 bases between. CDR1 and CDR2 from the germline V gene are LNHDA and SQIVND (reference sequence). This CDR3 region has 17 residues. CDR3 sequence (DNA): TGTGCCAGTAGTCGGGGGCAGGGAATCTCTGGGGCCAACGTCCTGACTTTC. Its translation is CASSRGQGISGANVLTF.

The CDR3 DNA is TGTGCCAGCAGCCTCCGCGGGGGGGAGACCCAGTACTTC. Protein sequence: CASSLRGGETQYF. This chain joins TRBV9 and TRBJ2-5; 8 bases are shared with TRBD2. The CDR3 has 13 residues. Germline lookup yields CDR1 SGDLS and CDR2 YYNGEE. The ends lost 4 bases at V and 5 bases at J; junction bases unmatched: 4. The whole variable domain, filled in from reference TRBV9 and TRBJ2-5, reads DSGVTQTPKHLITATGQRVTLRCSPRSGDLSVYWYQQSLDQGLQFLIQYYNGEERAKGNILERFSAQQFPDLHSELNLSSLELGDSALYFCASSLRGGETQYFGPGTRLLVL.